A single sample is the source of the 32 T cell receptor beta chains below, sequenced in a study of regulatory T cells in long-lasting Graves disease. Both iRepertoire HTBI primers and Arm-PCR of CDR3 regions were used to build the TCR beta libraries. MiXCR, applied by TCRdb to the multiplex PCR reads, yields one record per CDR3 protein. The sample comprises hundreds of thousands of distinct CDR3 sequences, around 17% of which are singletons, and approximately 20% rests with the top ten. Described time point: newly diagnosed GD, antithyroid drugs for less than 3 months. TCR sequences were obtained from RNA taken from PBMCs. The same data also contributed to another study, on T cells in Graves' hyperthyroidism and ophthalmopathy.

The sequencing here drew on peripheral blood mononuclear cells (PBMCs), taken at new diagnosis, from a patient treated with antithyroid drugs. The receptor source for this set is a woman under 40 with Graves disease.

This clonotype was seen a handful of times. This rearrangement joins TRBV28 to TRBJ2-2; 12 bases fit TRBD2. V shed 2 bases and J 5 bases; nucleotides not matched to a gene: 3. The germline V gene encodes CDR1 MDHEN and CDR2 SYDVKM. This CDR3 contains 16 residues. CDR3 in amino acids: CASSLAGLAGTGELFF. DNA of the CDR3: TGTGCCAGCAGTTTAGCTGGACTAGCGGGGACCGGGGAGCTGTTTTTT.

The chain links TRBV14 to TRBJ1-1; D not certain. The CDR3 consists of 12 residues. CDR1 and CDR2 from the germline V gene are SGHDN and FVKESK. V was pared by 2 bases and J by 4 bases, with 5 bases between. The DNA of the CDR3 is TGTGCCAGCAGCCAAATGGGCACTGAAGCTTTCTTT. It specifies CASSQMGTEAFF.

This clonotype has just a few counts. The chain employs TRBV11-2 and TRBJ1-6; D uncertain. Between the trimmed V and J ends, which lost 3 bases and 8 bases, there was a span of 14 bases. The germline V gene encodes CDR1 SGHAT and CDR2 FQNNGV. This CDR3 comprises 15 residues. The CDR3 DNA is TGTGCCAGCAGCTTGCTTCCAGAAGCCGATTCACCCCTCCACTTT. This codes for CASSLLPEADSPLHF.

The gene calls are TRBV3-1 and TRBJ2-3, with D unresolved. The CDR3 extends over 15 amino acids. Trimming removed 0 bases at V and 2 bases at J, with 9 bases between. The germline V gene has CDR1 LGHDT and CDR2 YNNKEL (reference sequence). This chain's CDR3 is CASSQEGWLTDTQYF. CDR3 bases: TGTGCCAGCAGCCAAGAAGGGTGGCTCACAGATACGCAGTATTTT.

This clonotype was recorded many times. The gene calls are TRBV2 and TRBJ2-3, with no clear D. V lost 4 bases, J lost 2 bases, and 10 bases lay in between. CDR1 and CDR2 from the germline V gene are SNHLY and FYNNEI. This CDR3 has 14 amino acids. CDR3: CASSAYDFTDTQYF. As DNA, the CDR3 is TGTGCCAGCAGTGCTTATGACTTCACAGATACGCAGTATTTT.

The CDR3 bases are TGCGCCAGCAGCGACCTTGTCGAGGAGACCCAGTACTTC. Protein sequence: CASSDLVEETQYF. The chain joins TRBV4-1 to TRBJ2-5; D unresolved. Germline CDR1 MGHRA, CDR2 YSYEKL. This CDR3 is built from 13 residues. V lost 5 bases and J 5 bases, leaving 12 bases between the germline ends.

This clonotype came up a few times. The V and J genes are TRBV7-3 and TRBJ2-3; 7 nucleotides line up with TRBD2. CDR3 size: 15 residues. The germline V gene has CDR1 SGHTA and CDR2 FQGTGA. With V trimmed by 6 bases and J by 2 bases, 8 bases remained unmatched. The CDR3 reads CASRPRGLPTDTQYF. The CDR3 coding sequence is TGTGCCAGCAGGCCCCGGGGACTACCCACAGATACGCAGTATTTT.

The sample holds a few counts of this clonotype. The rearrangement joins TRBV11-2 to TRBJ1-1; 12 nucleotides line up with TRBD1. The CDR3 has 15 amino acids. Unmatched junction bases numbered 5, after V lost 6 bases and J lost 3 bases. CDR1 SGHAT and CDR2 FQNNGV come from the germline V gene. CDR3 coding DNA: TGTGCCAGCAGGTTGGGACAGGGGGCCTACACTGAAGCTTTCTTT. It is translated as CASRLGQGAYTEAFF.

Worth noting for this clonotype: A much more abundant neighbour one base away suggests this may be a read error. This chain connects TRBV2 to TRBJ1-2, with D unclear. CDR1 and CDR2 (germline): SNHLY, FYNNEI. Trimming removed 3 bases at V and 4 bases at J, with 15 bases between. The CDR3 spans 15 residues. CDR3 sequence (DNA): TGTGCCAGCAGTGATTCGACCGGACGGAGCTATGGCTACACCTTC. Its translation: CASSDSTGRSYGYTF.

The chain couples TRBV7-8 to TRBJ2-4; 7 bases line up with TRBD1. Trimming cost V 4 bases and J 8 bases; bases outside gene matches: 8. This CDR3 comprises 14 residues. Germline CDR1 and CDR2: SGHVS and FQNEAQ. The CDR3 coding sequence is TGTGCCAGCAGCTACTTGACAGGGATTGACATTCAGTACTTC. This gives the protein CASSYLTGIDIQYF.

Note on this clonotype: A much larger clonotype is one base distant, so this may be a read error. V and J are TRBV28 and TRBJ1-2; no clear D gene. This CDR3 is built from 13 residues. Deletions cut 0 bases from V and 2 bases from J, with 4 bases between. Germline values: CDR1 MDHEN, CDR2 SYDVKM. CDR3 in DNA: TGTGCCAGCAGTTTATGGCAGAACTATGGCTACACCTTC. Translating gives CASSLWQNYGYTF.

This chain joins TRBV7-2 and TRBJ2-1, with no clear D. The CDR3 totals 14 residues. Germline-derived CDR1 and CDR2 are SGHTA and FQGNSA. V lost 7 bases and J lost 0, with 10 bases in between. In DNA form, the CDR3 reads TGTGCCAGCAAGAAGAGTATCTCCTACAATGAGCAGTTCTTC. Translated: CASKKSISYNEQFF.

The V and J genes are TRBV5-1 and TRBJ1-1, with D unresolved. The CDR3 totals 16 residues. Germline lookup yields CDR1 SGHRS and CDR2 YFSETQ. V was pared by 7 bases and J by 1 base, with 20 bases between. The CDR3 loop is CASLLPHRPPNTEAFF. In DNA, the CDR3 is TGCGCCAGCCTCTTGCCACACAGACCCCCGAACACTGAAGCTTTCTTT.

The CDR3 DNA reads TGTGCCACATCTCTTGCGGGGTATGGCTACACCTTC. Its translation: CATSLAGYGYTF. This chain joins TRBV27 and TRBJ1-2; the D is unclear. The CDR3 is 12 amino acids. The germline V and J ends were trimmed by 10 bases and 5 bases, with 14 bases remaining between them. Germline CDR1 reads MNHEY; CDR2 reads SMNVEV (reference sequence).

This clonotype was recorded at least ten times. This chain uses TRBV10-2 with TRBJ1-1; D uncertain. Trimming removed 8 bases from V and 3 bases from J, with 16 bases in between. CDR1 is WSHSY and CDR2 is SAAADI in the germline V gene. The CDR3 is 14 amino acids. The CDR3 coding sequence is TGCGCCAGCTTACCCTCGGGCCAGTACACTGAAGCTTTCTTT. It is translated as CASLPSGQYTEAFF.

This clonotype has a count of ten or more. The CDR3 nucleotides read TGCAGCGTTGAAGTACGATACAATGAGCAGTTCTTC. Translating it yields CSVEVRYNEQFF. This chain joins TRBV29-1 and TRBJ2-1; no clear D gene. Germline V gene sequence: CDR1 SQVTM, CDR2 ANQGSEA. Trimming removed 1 base at V and 4 bases at J, with 5 bases between. The CDR3 loop spans 12 amino acids.

V gene TRBV6-1 combines with J gene TRBJ1-5, with 8 bases that match TRBD1. Trimming took 6 bases from V and 3 from J; bases not matched to a gene: 10. This CDR3 has 16 amino acids. CDR1 and CDR2 (germline): MNHNS, SASEGT. The DNA of the CDR3 is TGTGCCAGCAGATTTAGCCGGACAGGGTCCAATCAGCCCCAGCATTTT. It is translated as CASRFSRTGSNQPQHF.

This clonotype was seen a handful of times. The chain is built from TRBV29-1 and TRBJ2-7; maybe TRBD1 (6 bases). There are 12 residues in the CDR3. CDR1 SQVTM and CDR2 ANQGSEA come from the germline V gene. The germline V and J ends were trimmed by 6 bases and 6 bases, with 15 bases remaining between them. CDR3 loop: CSVKDRTCEQYF. The CDR3 region has the DNA TGCAGCGTAAAGGACAGAACGTGCGAGCAGTACTTC.

There are many counts of this clonotype. This chain links TRBV6-5 with TRBJ2-1; the D is unclear. The CDR3 contains 14 residues. Germline CDR1 is MNHEY and CDR2 is SVGAGI. V was cut by 0 bases and J by 8 bases, with 11 bases left in between. In DNA form, the CDR3 reads TGTGCCAGCAGTTACTCGGGATGGGCCGATGAGCAGTTCTTC. Its protein product is CASSYSGWADEQFF.

In this sample, this clonotype turned up a few times. The chain combines TRBV6-1 with TRBJ2-5, with TRBD1 matching 11 bases. Per the germline V gene, CDR1 is MNHNS and CDR2 is SASEGT. The length of the CDR3 is 16 residues. The junction had 13 bases not matched to a gene; V was cut back by 6 bases and J by 7 bases. For the CDR3, the DNA is TGTGCCAGCAGCTCTCCCGGGACAGGGGGAACCGGGACCCAGTACTTC. Amino acids: CASSSPGTGGTGTQYF.

There are many counts of this clonotype. V gene TRBV7-3 combines with J gene TRBJ2-3, with D unclear. The V end was cut by 5 bases, the J end by 1 base, with 13 bases between. CDR3 length: 15 residues. CDR1 is SGHTA, CDR2 FQGTGA, per germline. The CDR3 protein is CASSPAGPGTDTQYF. The CDR3 bases are TGTGCCAGCAGCCCCGCCGGGCCTGGCACAGATACGCAGTATTTT.

This clonotype was observed many times. This chain connects TRBV28 to TRBJ1-5, with TRBD1 as a possible D gene (5 bases). CDR3 length equals 13 residues. With 10 bases removed from V and 2 bases from J, the gap between germline ends came to 12 bases. Germline CDR1 MDHEN, CDR2 SYDVKM. For the CDR3, the DNA is TGTGCCACCCAGGGTGGTGGCAATCAGCCCCAGCATTTT. It encodes CATQGGGNQPQHF.

The chain combines TRBV6-2 or TRBV6-3 with TRBJ2-1, with a weak D call TRBD1 (6 bases). The CDR3 runs 12 residues. Deletions cut 6 bases from V and 10 bases from J, with 13 bases between. From germline, CDR1 is MNHEY and CDR2 SVGEGT. CDR3 nucleotide sequence: TGTGCCAGCAGCCTGATGGGGACAGAGCAGTTCTTC. It codes for CASSLMGTEQFF.

As for this clonotype: A clone one base away is much larger, so this may be a read error. This chain joins TRBV6-2 or TRBV6-3 and TRBJ1-4; D is unresolved. Per germline, CDR1 MNHEY and CDR2 SVGEGT. The CDR3 extends over 15 amino acids. The CDR3, as DNA: TGTGCCAGCAGTTACGGCCGCGCAACTAATGAAAGACTGTTTTTT. Protein product: CASSYGRATNERLFF.

This clonotype occurred many times. The rearrangement joins TRBV28 to TRBJ2-1; D remains ambiguous. The CDR3 runs 15 residues. The V gene lost 4 bases and the J gene lost 7 bases, with 17 bases spanning the gap. The germline gives CDR1 MDHEN, CDR2 SYDVKM. CDR3 protein: CASSSEFKRGNEQFF. The CDR3 region has the DNA TGTGCCAGCAGTTCCGAGTTCAAGCGTGGTAATGAGCAGTTCTTC.

Ten or more counts support this clonotype. The chain has TRBV30 and TRBJ2-7; D could derive from TRBD1 or TRBD2 (5 bases each). This CDR3 has 15 amino acids. Germline CDR1 is GTSNPN and CDR2 is SVGIG (reference sequence). Trimming took off 3 bases at V and 3 bases at J, with 18 bases between the two ends. The CDR3 sequence is CAWSPRGGTGYEQYF. CDR3 nucleotides: TGTGCCTGGAGCCCCCGAGGTGGGACGGGCTACGAGCAGTACTTC.

This clonotype has more than one count but fewer than ten. The chain carries TRBV19 and TRBJ2-3, with unresolved D. In germline, CDR1 is LNHDA, CDR2 SQIVND (reference sequence). The CDR3 is 16 residues long. V lost 0 bases and J lost 0, with 10 bases in between. CDR3 sequence: CASSIDPAASTDTQYF. The CDR3 region has the DNA TGTGCCAGTAGTATAGATCCGGCGGCTAGCACAGATACGCAGTATTTT.

The V and J genes are TRBV5-1 and TRBJ2-3; D is ambiguous. Germline V gene data show CDR1 as SGHRS and CDR2 as YFSETQ. Trimming took off 1 base at V and 4 bases at J, with 10 bases between the two ends. CDR3 size: 14 residues. CDR3 nucleotides: TGCGCCAGCAGCTTGTTGCAACCCGCAGATACGCAGTATTTT. This gives the protein CASSLLQPADTQYF.

This clonotype has at least ten counts. This rearrangement joins TRBV2 to TRBJ1-2; no firm D call. V gave up 2 bases and J gave up 2 bases, with 3 bases separating them. From germline, CDR1 is SNHLY and CDR2 FYNNEI. This CDR3 has 12 amino acids. This CDR3 reads CASSERNYGYTF. The CDR3 nucleotides are TGTGCCAGCAGTGAAAGGAACTATGGCTACACCTTC.

Concerning this clonotype itself: A much larger clone is a single base away; this may be a read error. For the CDR3, the DNA is TGTGCCAGCAGTTACGCCGAGGGGGGGGCATCTGAAGCTTTCTTT. Protein product: CASSYAEGGASEAFF. The chain combines TRBV6-5 with TRBJ1-1; possible D gene TRBD1, 6 bases. Germline values: CDR1 MNHEY, CDR2 SVGAGI. The CDR3 contains 15 residues. Trimming removed 2 bases from V and 6 bases from J, with 16 bases in between.

This chain connects TRBV3-1 to TRBJ2-2; D is possibly TRBD1 (7 bases). Germline values: CDR1 LGHDT, CDR2 YNNKEL (reference sequence). The CDR3 loop spans 15 amino acids. Deletions cut 5 bases from V and 8 bases from J, with 18 bases between. CDR3 DNA: TGTGCCAGCAGCACCCACAGGGGAGGAAGGGGGGAGCTGTTTTTT. This sequence encodes CASSTHRGGRGELFF. Looking up the rest from reference TRBV3-1 and TRBJ2-2 gives the full variable domain: DTAVSQTPKYLVTQMGNDKSIKCEQNLGHDTMYWYKQDSKKFLKIMFSYNNKELIINETVPNRFSPKSPDKAHLNLHINSLELGDSAVYFCASSTHRGGRGELFFGEGSRLTVL.

This clonotype occurred many times. The rearrangement links TRBV6-1 to TRBJ1-1, with TRBD1 as a possible D gene (6 bases). The V and J ends lost 8 bases and 11 bases respectively, with 24 bases between them. Germline V gene data show CDR1 as MNHNS and CDR2 as SASEGT. The CDR3 spans 14 residues. The CDR3 loop is CASGERQAPLKAFF. The CDR3 coding sequence is TGTGCCAGCGGAGAACGACAGGCCCCTTTGAAGGCTTTCTTT.